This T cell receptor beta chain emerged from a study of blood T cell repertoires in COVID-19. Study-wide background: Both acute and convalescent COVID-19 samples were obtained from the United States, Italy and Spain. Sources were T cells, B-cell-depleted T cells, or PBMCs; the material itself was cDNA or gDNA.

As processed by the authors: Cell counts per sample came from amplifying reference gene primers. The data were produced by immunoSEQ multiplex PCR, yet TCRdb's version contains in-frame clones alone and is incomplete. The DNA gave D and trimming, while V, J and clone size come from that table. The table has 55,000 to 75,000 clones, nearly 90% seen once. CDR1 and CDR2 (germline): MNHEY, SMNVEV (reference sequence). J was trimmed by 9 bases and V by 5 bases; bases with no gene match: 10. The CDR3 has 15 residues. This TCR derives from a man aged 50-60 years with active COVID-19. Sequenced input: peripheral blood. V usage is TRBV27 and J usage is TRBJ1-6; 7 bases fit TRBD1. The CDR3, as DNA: TGTGCCAGCAGTATACAAGGACAGGTCGGTTCACCCCTCCACTTT. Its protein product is CASSIQGQVGSPLHF.